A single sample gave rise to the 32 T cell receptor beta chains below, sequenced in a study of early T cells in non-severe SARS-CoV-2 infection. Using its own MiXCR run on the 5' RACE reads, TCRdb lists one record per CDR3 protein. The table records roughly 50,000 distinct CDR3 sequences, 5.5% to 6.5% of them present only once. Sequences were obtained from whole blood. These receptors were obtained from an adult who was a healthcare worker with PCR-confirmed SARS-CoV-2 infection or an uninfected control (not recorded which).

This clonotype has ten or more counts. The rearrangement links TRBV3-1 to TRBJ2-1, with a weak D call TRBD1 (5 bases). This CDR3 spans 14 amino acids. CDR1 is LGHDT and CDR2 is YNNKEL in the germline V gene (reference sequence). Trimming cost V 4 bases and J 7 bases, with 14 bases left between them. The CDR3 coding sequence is TGTGCCAGCAGCCCTGATAGGGGAAGGAATGAGCAGTTCTTC. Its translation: CASSPDRGRNEQFF.

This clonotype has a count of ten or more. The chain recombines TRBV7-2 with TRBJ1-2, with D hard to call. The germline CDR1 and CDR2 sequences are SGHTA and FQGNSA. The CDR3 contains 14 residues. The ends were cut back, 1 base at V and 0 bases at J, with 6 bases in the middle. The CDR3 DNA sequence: TGTGCCAGCAGCTTAGGGGGATCTAACTATGGCTACACCTTC. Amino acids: CASSLGGSNYGYTF.

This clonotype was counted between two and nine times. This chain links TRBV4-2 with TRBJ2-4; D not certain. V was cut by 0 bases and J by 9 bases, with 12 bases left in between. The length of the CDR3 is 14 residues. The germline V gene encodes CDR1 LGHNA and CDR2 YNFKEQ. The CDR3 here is CASSQEGLGGIQYF. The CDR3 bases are TGTGCCAGCAGCCAAGAGGGTCTAGGTGGCATTCAGTACTTC.

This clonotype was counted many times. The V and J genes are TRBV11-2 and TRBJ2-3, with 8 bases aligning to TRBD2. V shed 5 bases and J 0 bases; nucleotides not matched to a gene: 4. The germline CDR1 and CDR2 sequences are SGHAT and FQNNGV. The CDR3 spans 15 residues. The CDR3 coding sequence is TGTGCCAGCAGCCCCGGGGGGGGTAGCACAGATACGCAGTATTTT. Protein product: CASSPGGGSTDTQYF.

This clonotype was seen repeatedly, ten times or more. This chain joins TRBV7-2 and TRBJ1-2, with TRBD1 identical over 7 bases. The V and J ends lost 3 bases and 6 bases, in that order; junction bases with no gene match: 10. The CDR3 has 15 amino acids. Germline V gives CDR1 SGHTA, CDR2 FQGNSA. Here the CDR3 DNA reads TGTGCCAGCAGCTTCCTGTCTCGACAGGGTGATGGCTACACCTTC. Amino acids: CASSFLSRQGDGYTF.

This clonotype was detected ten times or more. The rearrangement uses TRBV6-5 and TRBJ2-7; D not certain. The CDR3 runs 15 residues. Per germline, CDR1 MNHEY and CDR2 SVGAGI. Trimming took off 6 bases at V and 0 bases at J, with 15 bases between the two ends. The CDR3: CASRNLGKSSYEQYF. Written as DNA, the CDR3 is TGTGCCAGCAGGAACCTTGGTAAGAGCTCCTACGAGCAGTACTTC.

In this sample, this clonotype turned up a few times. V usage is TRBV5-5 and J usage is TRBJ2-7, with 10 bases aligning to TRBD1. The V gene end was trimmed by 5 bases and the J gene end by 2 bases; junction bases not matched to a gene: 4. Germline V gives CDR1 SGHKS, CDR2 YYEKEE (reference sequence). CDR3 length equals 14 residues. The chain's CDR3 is CASRRTGGAYEQYF. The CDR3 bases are TGTGCCAGCAGGAGGACAGGGGGGGCCTACGAGCAGTACTTC.

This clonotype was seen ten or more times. The CDR3 region is CASSLSAGEQFF. CDR3 nucleotide sequence: TGCGCCAGCAGCTTGTCGGCAGGCGAGCAGTTCTTC. The rearrangement joins TRBV5-1 to TRBJ2-1; D unclear. This CDR3 has 12 residues. The V gene lost 1 base and the J gene lost 10 bases, with 9 bases spanning the gap. Germline V lookup: CDR1 SGHRS, CDR2 YFSETQ.

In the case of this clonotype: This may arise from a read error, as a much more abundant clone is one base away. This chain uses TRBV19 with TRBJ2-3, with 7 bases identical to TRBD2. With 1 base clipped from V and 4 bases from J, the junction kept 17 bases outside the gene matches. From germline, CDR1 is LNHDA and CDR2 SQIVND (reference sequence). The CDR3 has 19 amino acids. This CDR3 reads CASSIGTGGSPQFPDTQYF. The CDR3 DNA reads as TGTGCCAGTAGTATAGGGACTGGCGGGAGCCCCCAGTTCCCAGATACGCAGTATTTT.

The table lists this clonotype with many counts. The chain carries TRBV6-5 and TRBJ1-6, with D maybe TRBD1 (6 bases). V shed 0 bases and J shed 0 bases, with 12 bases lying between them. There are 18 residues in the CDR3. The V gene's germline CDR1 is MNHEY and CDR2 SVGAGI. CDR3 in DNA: TGTGCCAGCAGTTACTCCGGACAGAAGAGCTCCTATAATTCACCCCTCCACTTT. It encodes CASSYSGQKSSYNSPLHF.

Written as DNA, the CDR3 is TGCGCCAGCAGCGCACGACAGGAGCCCGGGGAGCTGTTTTTT. Its translation: CASSARQEPGELFF. V gene TRBV5-1 combines with J gene TRBJ2-2, with D maybe TRBD1 (6 bases). This CDR3 is built from 14 residues. Germline-derived CDR1 and CDR2 are SGHRS and YFSETQ. V was clipped by 4 bases and J by 6 bases, with 13 bases between them.

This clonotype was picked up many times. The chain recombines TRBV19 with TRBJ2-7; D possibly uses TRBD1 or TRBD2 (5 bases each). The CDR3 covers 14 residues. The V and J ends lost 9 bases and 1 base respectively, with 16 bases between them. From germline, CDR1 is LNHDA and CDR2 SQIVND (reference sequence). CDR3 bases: TGTGCCAGCCATTCGGGGCAGTGGTCCTACGAGCAGTACTTC. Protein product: CASHSGQWSYEQYF.

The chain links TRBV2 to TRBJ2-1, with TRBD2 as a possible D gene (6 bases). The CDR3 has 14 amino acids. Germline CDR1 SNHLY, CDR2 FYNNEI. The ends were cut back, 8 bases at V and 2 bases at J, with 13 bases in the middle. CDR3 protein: CASGGARTYNEQFF. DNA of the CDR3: TGTGCCAGCGGAGGGGCCCGGACCTACAATGAGCAGTTCTTC.

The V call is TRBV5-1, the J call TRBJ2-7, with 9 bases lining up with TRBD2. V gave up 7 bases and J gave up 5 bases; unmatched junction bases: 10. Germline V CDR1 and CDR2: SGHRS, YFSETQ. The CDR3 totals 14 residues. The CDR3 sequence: CASGGLAKSNEQYF. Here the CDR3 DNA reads TGCGCCAGCGGGGGACTAGCAAAATCTAACGAGCAGTACTTC.

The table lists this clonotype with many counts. CDR3 nucleotide sequence: TGTGCCAGTAGTATAGATCACAGCTCCGATACGCAGTATTTT. Protein product: CASSIDHSSDTQYF. V usage is TRBV19 and J usage is TRBJ2-3; D unresolved. CDR1 is LNHDA and CDR2 is SQIVND in the germline V gene (reference sequence). Trimming removed 0 bases at V and 6 bases at J, with 10 bases between. The CDR3 has 14 residues.

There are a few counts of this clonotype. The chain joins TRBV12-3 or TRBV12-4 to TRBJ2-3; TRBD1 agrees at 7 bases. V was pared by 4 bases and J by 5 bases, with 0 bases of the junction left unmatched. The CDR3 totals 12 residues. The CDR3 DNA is TGTGCCAGCAGTTACAGGGGAGATACGCAGTATTTT. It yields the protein CASSYRGDTQYF.

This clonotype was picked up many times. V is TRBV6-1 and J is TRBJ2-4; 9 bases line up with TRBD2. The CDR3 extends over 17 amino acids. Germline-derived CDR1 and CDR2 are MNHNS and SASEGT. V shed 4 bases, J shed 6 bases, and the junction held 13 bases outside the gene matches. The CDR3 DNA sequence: TGTGCCAGCAGTGGCCTCCCTGGGGGTAGCGGGAGAAACATTCAGTACTTC. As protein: CASSGLPGGSGRNIQYF.

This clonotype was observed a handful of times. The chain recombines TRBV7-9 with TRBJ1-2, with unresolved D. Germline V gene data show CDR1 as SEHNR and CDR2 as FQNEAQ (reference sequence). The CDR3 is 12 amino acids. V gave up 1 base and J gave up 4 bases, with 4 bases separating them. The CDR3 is CASSLGVYGYTF. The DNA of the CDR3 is TGTGCCAGCAGCTTAGGGGTCTATGGCTACACCTTC. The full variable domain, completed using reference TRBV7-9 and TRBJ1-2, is DTGVSQNPRHKITKRGQNVTFRCDPISEHNRLYWYRQTLGQGPEFLTYFQNEAQLEKSRLLSDRFSAERPKGSFSTLEIQRTEQGDSAMYLCASSLGVYGYTFGSGTRLTVV.

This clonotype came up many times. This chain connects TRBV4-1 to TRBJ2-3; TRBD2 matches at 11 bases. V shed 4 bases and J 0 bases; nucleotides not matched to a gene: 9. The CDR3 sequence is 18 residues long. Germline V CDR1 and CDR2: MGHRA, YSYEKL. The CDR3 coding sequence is TGCGCCAGCAGCCCAACCCCCAGACTAGCGGGAAGCACAGATACGCAGTATTTT. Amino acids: CASSPTPRLAGSTDTQYF.

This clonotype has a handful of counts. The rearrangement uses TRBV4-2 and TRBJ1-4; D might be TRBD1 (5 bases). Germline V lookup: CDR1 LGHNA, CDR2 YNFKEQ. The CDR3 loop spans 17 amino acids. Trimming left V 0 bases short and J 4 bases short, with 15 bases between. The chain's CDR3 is CASSQDDLGQLNEKLFF. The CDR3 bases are TGTGCCAGCAGCCAAGATGATTTGGGGCAGCTTAATGAAAAACTGTTTTTT.

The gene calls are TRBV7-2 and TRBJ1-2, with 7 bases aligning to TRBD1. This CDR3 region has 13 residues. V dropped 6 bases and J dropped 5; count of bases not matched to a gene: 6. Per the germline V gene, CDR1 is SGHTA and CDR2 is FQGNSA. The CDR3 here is CASSWDSTYGYTF. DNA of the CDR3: TGTGCCAGCAGTTGGGACAGTACGTATGGCTACACCTTC.

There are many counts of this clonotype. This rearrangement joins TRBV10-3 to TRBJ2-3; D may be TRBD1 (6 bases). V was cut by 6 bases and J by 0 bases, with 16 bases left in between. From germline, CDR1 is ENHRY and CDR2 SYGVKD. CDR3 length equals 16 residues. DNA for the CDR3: TGTGCCATCAGCCATGGACAGTCACCAAGCACAGATACGCAGTATTTT. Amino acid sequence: CAISHGQSPSTDTQYF.

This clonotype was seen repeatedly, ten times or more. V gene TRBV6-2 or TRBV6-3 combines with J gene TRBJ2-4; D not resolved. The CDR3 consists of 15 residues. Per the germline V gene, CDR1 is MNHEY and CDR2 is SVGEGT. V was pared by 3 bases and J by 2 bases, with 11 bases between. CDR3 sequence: CASSYFDISKNIQYF. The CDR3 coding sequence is TGTGCCAGCAGTTATTTCGACATTTCCAAAAACATTCAGTACTTC.

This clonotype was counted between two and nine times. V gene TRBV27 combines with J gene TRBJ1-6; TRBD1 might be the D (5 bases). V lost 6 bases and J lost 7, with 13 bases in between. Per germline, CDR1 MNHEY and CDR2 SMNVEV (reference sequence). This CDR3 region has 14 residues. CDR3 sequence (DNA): TGTGCCAGCAGGGCAGGGCAGGACAATTCACCCCTCCACTTT. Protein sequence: CASRAGQDNSPLHF.

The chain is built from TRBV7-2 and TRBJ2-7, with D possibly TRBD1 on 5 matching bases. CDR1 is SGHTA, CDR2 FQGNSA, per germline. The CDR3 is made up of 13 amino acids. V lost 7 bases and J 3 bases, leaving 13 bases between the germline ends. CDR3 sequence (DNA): TGTGCCAGCACCCAGGGATTGAGCTACGAGCAGTACTTC. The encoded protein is CASTQGLSYEQYF.

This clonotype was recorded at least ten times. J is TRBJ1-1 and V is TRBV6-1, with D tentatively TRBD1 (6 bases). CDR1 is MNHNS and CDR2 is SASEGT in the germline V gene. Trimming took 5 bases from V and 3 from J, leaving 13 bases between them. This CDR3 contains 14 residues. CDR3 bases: TGTGCCAGCAGTTCCAACGCAGGGGACACTGAAGCTTTCTTT. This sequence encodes CASSSNAGDTEAFF.

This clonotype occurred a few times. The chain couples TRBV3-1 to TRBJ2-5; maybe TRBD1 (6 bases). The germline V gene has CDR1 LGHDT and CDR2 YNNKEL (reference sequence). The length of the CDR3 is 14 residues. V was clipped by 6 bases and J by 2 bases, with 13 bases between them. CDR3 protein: CASSREGEQETQYF. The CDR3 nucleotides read TGTGCCAGCAGTCGCGAGGGGGAACAAGAGACCCAGTACTTC.

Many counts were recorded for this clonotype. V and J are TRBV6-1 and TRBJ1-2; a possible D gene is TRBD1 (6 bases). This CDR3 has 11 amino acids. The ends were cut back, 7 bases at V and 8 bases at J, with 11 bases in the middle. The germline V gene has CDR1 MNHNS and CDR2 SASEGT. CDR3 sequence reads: CASTMGTGYTF. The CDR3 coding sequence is TGTGCCAGCACTATGGGGACAGGCTACACCTTC.

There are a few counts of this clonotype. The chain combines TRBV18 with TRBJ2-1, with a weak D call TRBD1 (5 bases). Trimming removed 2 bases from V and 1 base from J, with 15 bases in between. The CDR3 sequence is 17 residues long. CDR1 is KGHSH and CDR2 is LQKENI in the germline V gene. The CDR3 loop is CASSPNGQGRSYNEQFF. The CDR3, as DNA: TGTGCCAGCTCACCAAACGGGCAGGGTCGGTCCTACAATGAGCAGTTCTTC. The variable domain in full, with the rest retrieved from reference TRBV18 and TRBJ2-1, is NAGVMQNPRHLVRRRGQEARLRCSPMKGHSHVYWYRQLPEEGLKFMVYLQKENIIDESGMPKERFSAEFPKEGPSILRIQQVVRGDSAAYFCASSPNGQGRSYNEQFFGPGTRLTVL.

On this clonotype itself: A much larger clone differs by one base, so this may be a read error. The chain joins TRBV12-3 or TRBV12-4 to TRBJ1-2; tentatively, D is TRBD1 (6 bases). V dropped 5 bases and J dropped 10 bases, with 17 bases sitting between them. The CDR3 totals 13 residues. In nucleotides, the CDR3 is TGTGCCAGCAGTATCGGGACACGGAGTGACTACACCTTC. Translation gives CASSIGTRSDYTF.

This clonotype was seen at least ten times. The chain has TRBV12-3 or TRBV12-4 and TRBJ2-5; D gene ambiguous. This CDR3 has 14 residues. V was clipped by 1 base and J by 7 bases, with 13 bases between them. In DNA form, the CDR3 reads TGTGCCAGCAGTTTAGAACAGTTTCCCGGGACCCAGTACTTC. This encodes CASSLEQFPGTQYF.

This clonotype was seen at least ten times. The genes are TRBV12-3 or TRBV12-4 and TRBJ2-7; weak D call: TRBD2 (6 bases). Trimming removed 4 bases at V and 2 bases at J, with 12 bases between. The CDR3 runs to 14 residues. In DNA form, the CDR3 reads TGTGCCAGCAGTTCCGGGACTGGCCCCTACGAGCAGTACTTC. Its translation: CASSSGTGPYEQYF.